This T cell receptor beta chain comes out of a study of cytomegalovirus exposure and HLA in healthy donors. Study conclusions and caveats: Fewer N-insertions (relative to the roughly 630-donor mean) were reportedly seen in an Asian-associated ancestry cluster in a later analysis. Follow-up analysis later connected one missense variant in DCLRE1C with trimming of TCR beta V- and J-genes. Equally common other TCR beta chains were less clonally expanded than HLA-associated ones, a later analysis found.

Germline CDR1 SEHNR, CDR2 FQNEAQ (reference sequence). Trimming removed 5 bases from V and 5 bases from J; junction bases left unmatched: 5. This CDR3 spans 13 amino acids. Primers included in the PCR were 60 Vbeta and 13 Jbeta primers. Some clones are missing from TCRdb's copy, which holds only in-frame ones; the method was immunoSEQ multiplex PCR. The sample records about 140,000 clones, roughly three quarters being singletons. Comments on this clone: Its antigen is still unknown.

Material: PBMCs. This clonotype originated in a female donor in good health and CMV-seronegative. The chain links TRBV7-9 to TRBJ1-2; 7 nucleotides align to TRBD1. CDR3 DNA: TGTGCCAGCAGCACCAGGGGGTATTATGGCTACACCTTC. This codes for CASSTRGYYGYTF.